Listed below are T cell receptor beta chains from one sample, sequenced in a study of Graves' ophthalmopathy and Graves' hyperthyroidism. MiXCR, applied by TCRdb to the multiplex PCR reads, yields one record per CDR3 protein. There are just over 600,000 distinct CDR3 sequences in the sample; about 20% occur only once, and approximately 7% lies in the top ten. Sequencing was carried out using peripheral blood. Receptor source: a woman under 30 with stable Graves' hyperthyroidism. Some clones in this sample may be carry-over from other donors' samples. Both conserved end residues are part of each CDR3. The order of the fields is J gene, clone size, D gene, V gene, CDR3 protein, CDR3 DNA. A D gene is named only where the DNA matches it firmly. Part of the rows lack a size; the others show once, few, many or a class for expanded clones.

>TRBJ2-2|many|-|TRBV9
CASSVATGAPNTGELFF
TGTGCCAGCAGCGTAGCTACGGGGGCCCCGAACACCGGGGAGCTGTTTTTT
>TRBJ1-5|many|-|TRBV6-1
CASRPDSNQPQHF
TGTGCCAGCAGACCAGACAGCAATCAGCCCCAGCATTTT
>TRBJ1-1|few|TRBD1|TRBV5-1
CASRAGTGGTEAFF
TGCGCCAGCAGGGCCGGGACAGGGGGCACTGAAGCTTTCTTT
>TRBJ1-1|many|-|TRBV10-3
CATGQPNTEAFF
TGTGCCACCGGACAGCCCAACACTGAAGCTTTCTTT
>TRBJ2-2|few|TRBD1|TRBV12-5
CASGLALDRGELNTGELFF
TGTGCTAGTGGTTTGGCCCTCGACAGGGGGGAGTTAAACACCGGGGAGCTGTTTTTT
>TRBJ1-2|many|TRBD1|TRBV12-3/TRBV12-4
CASSLGQGADYGYTF
TGTGCCAGCAGTTTGGGACAGGGGGCCGACTATGGCTACACCTTC
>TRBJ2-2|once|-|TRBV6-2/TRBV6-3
CASSYGGSLIMNTGELFF
TGTGCCAGCAGTTACGGAGGCAGCTTAATAATGAACACCGGGGAGCTGTTTTTT
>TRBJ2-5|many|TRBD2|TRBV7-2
CASSWTSGGGETQYF
TGTGCCAGCAGCTGGACTAGCGGGGGGGGAGAGACCCAGTACTTC
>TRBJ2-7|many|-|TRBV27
CASSLSRQNEQYF
TGTGCCAGCAGTTTGTCGAGGCAGAACGAGCAGTACTTC
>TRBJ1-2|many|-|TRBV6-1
CASSPQVAHYGYTF
TGTGCCAGCAGTCCCCAGGTGGCCCACTATGGCTACACCTTC
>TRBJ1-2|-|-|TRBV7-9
CASTSGRAGGYTF
TGTGCCAGCACTTCAGGCAGGGCGGGTGGCTACACCTTC
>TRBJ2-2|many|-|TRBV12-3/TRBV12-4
CASAGGELFF
TGTGCCAGCGCTGGGGGGGAGCTGTTTTTT
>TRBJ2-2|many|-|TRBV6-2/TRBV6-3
CASTRRGDTGELFF
TGTGCCAGCACTAGAAGGGGGGACACCGGGGAGCTGTTTTTT
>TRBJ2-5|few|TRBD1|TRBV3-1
CASSQDRGPRVTQYF
TGTGCCAGCAGCCAAGATAGGGGGCCGAGGGTGACCCAGTACTTC
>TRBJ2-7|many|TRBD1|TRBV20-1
CSARNWRQGVYEQYF
TGCAGTGCCCGAAATTGGCGACAGGGCGTGTACGAGCAGTACTTC
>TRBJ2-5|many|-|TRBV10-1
CASKSGGAQETQYF
TGCGCCAGCAAGTCTGGAGGAGCCCAAGAGACCCAGTACTTC
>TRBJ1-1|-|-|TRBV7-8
CASSPGTRGGAFF
TGTGCCAGCAGCCCCGGGACCCGAGGGGGAGCTTTCTTT
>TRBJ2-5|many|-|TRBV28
CASSGEMRETQYF
TGTGCCAGCAGTGGGGAAATGAGGGAGACCCAGTACTTC
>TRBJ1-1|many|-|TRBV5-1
CASSLVRNTEAFF
TGTGCCAGCAGCTTAGTACGGAACACTGAAGCTTTCTTT
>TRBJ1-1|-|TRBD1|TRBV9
CASSAGQDLGRAFF
TGTGCCAGCAGCGCGGGACAGGACTTAGGGAGAGCTTTCTTT
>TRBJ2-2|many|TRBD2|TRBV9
CASSLRPSGRTGELFF
TGTGCCAGCAGCCTCCGCCCTAGCGGGAGAACCGGGGAGCTGTTTTTT
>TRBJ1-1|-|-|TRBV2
CASSDDGNTEAFF
TGTGCCAGCAGCGACGACGGAAACACTGAAGCTTTCTTT
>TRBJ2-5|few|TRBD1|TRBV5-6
CASSFPRDRGETQYF
TGTGCCAGCAGCTTTCCCCGCGACAGGGGGGAGACCCAGTACTTC